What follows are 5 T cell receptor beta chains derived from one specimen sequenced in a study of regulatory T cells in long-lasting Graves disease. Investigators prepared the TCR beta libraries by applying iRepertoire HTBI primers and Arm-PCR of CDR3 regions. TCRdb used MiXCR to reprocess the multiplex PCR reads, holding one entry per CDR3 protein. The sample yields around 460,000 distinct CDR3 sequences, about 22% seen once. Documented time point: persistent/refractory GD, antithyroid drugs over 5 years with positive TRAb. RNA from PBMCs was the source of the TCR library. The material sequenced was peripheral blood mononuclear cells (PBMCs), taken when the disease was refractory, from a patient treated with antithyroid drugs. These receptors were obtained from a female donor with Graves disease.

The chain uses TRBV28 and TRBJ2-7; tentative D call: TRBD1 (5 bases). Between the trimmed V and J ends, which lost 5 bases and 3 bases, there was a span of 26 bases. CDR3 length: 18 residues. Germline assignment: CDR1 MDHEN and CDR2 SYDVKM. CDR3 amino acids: CASSRAGRMGIVDYEQYF. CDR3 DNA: TGTGCCAGCAGTCGGGCAGGGCGTATGGGTATCGTTGACTACGAGCAGTACTTC.

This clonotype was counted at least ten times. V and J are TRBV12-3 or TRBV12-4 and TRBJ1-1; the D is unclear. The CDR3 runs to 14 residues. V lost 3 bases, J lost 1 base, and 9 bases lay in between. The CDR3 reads CASSLFKGNTEAFF. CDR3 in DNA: TGTGCCAGCAGTTTGTTTAAGGGGAACACTGAAGCTTTCTTT.

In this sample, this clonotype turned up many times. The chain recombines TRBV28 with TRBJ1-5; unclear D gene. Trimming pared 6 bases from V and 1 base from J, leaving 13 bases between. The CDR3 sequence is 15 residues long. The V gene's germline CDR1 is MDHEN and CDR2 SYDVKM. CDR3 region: CASSDGDLSNQPQHF. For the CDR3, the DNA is TGTGCCAGCAGCGACGGCGATCTAAGCAATCAGCCCCAGCATTTT.

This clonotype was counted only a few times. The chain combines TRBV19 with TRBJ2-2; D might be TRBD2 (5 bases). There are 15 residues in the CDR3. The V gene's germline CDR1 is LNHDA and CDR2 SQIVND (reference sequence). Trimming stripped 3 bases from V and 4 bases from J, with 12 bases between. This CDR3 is CASSIPREGTGELFF. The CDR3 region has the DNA TGTGCCAGTAGTATCCCTCGCGAGGGCACCGGGGAGCTGTTTTTT. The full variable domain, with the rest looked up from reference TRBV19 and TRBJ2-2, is DGGITQSPKYLFRKEGQNVTLSCEQNLNHDAMYWYRQDPGQGLRLIYYSQIVNDFQKGDIAEGYSVSREKKESFPLTVTSAQKNPTAFYLCASSIPREGTGELFFGEGSRLTVL.

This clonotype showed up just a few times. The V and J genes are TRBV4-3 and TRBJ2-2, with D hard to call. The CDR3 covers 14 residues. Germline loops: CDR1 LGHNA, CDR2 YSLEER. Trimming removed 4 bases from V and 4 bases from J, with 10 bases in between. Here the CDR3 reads CASSLRSGTGELFF. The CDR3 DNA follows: TGCGCCAGCAGCCTCAGGAGTGGCACCGGGGAGCTGTTTTTT.